Listed here are 17 T cell receptor beta chains from one sample, sequenced in a study of T cell repertoires in cytomegalovirus infection. For these TCRs, the target antigens are not known. TCRdb re-derived calls from the reads in MiXCR, one entry per CDR3 protein. The table shows around 770,000 distinct CDR3 sequences, with 29% occurring only once. This sample comprised cultured CD8+ T cells from PBMCs, obtained from culture after CMV antigen stimulation. The source is a human donor in good health (CMV status not recorded). Some clones in this sample may be carry-over from other donors' samples.

The chain employs TRBV27 and TRBJ2-7; no clear D gene. The germline gives CDR1 MNHEY, CDR2 SMNVEV (reference sequence). The CDR3 consists of 12 residues. The V and J ends lost 4 bases and 5 bases respectively, with 9 bases between them. The CDR3, as DNA: TGTGCCAGCAGTTCCGGGTTCAACGAGCAGTACTTC. Its protein is CASSSGFNEQYF.

Notes on this clonotype: One end of the junction varies from germline; a read error may be responsible. The CDR3 region is CASKGGNRLTYGYTF. DNA for the CDR3: TGTGCCAGCAAGGGAGGGAACAGGTTAACCTATGGCTACACCTTC. The chain uses TRBV4-1 and TRBJ1-2, with D maybe TRBD1 (5 bases). The CDR3 is 15 amino acids. From germline, CDR1 is MGHRA and CDR2 YSYEKL.

The sample holds many counts of this clonotype. In nucleotides, the CDR3 is TGTGCCAGCAGTTTACCTTCTTGGACAGGGGGTTACAATGAGCAGTTCTTC. Protein product: CASSLPSWTGGYNEQFF. This chain joins TRBV27 and TRBJ2-1, with TRBD1 identical over 10 bases. Germline V gives CDR1 MNHEY, CDR2 SMNVEV (reference sequence). J gave up 4 bases and V 2 bases, and 8 bases lay outside the gene matches. This CDR3 is 17 amino acids long.

The chain employs TRBV5-1 and TRBJ2-2; D call uncertain. CDR3 length: 14 amino acids. The germline V and J ends were trimmed by 2 bases and 6 bases, with 11 bases remaining between them. Looked up from germline, CDR1 is SGHRS and CDR2 is YFSETQ. CDR3: CASSFWTQSGELFF. The DNA of the CDR3 is TGCGCCAGCAGCTTTTGGACCCAATCCGGGGAGCTGTTTTTT.

Remarks on this clonotype: This could be a read error, since a much larger clone is one nucleotide away. The chain combines TRBV7-4 with TRBJ2-6; a possible D gene is TRBD1 (6 bases). The CDR3 covers 17 residues. Trimming took off 10 bases at V and 0 bases at J, with 19 bases between the two ends. The germline V gene encodes CDR1 SGHVT and CDR2 SQSDAQ. The CDR3, as DNA: TGTGCCAACATACCCAGGGGCTTTAGCTCTGGGGCCAACGTCCTGACTTTC. Translated, it gives CANIPRGFSSGANVLTF.

This chain joins TRBV19 and TRBJ2-1; 11 bases are a match to TRBD2. The CDR3 runs 15 residues. CDR1 and CDR2 from the germline V gene are LNHDA and SQIVND (reference sequence). After removal of 3 bases from V and 8 bases from J, the junction contained 6 bases not matched to a gene. The CDR3 DNA reads as TGTGCCAGTAGTATTAGCGGGGGGGCAGGCGATGAGCAGTTCTTC. Amino acids: CASSISGGAGDEQFF.

The chain employs TRBV2 and TRBJ1-5; 9 bases are shared with TRBD1. The CDR3 has 13 residues. V was clipped by 10 bases and J by 7 bases; unmatched bases: 8. Germline V gene lookup returns CDR1 SNHLY and CDR2 FYNNEI. The CDR3 region has the DNA TGTGCCACCACAACAGGGGGCATCCAGCCCCAGCATTTT. This sequence encodes CATTTGGIQPQHF. Combining the CDR3 with reference TRBV2 and TRBJ1-5 gives the whole variable domain EPEVTQTPSHQVTQMGQEVILRCVPISNHLYFYWYRQILGQKVEFLVSFYNNEISEKSEIFDDQFSVERPDGSNFTLKIRSTKLEDSAMYFCATTTGGIQPQHFGDGTRLSIL.

CDR3 sequence (DNA): TGCAGTGCTAGGGGGGGGTTTCGGGGAAGTGAGCAGTTCTTC. It yields the protein CSARGGFRGSEQFF. V and J are TRBV20-1 and TRBJ2-1, with TRBD2 identical over 7 bases. Germline V CDR1 and CDR2: DFQATT, SNEGSKA (reference sequence). This CDR3 region has 14 residues. Trimming removed 3 bases from V and 9 bases from J; junction bases left unmatched: 11.

The chain has TRBV7-2 and TRBJ1-2; D possibly corresponds to TRBD1 (5 bases). The CDR3 runs 14 residues. Germline CDR1 reads SGHTA; CDR2 reads FQGNSA. V was shortened by 5 bases and J by 2 bases, with 12 bases between the two germline ends. In nucleotides, the CDR3 is TGTGCCAGCAGCCGCAGGGATCCAAACTATGGCTACACCTTC. Translating gives CASSRRDPNYGYTF.

This clonotype turned up a few times. The rearrangement uses TRBV29-1 and TRBJ1-1; D gene ambiguous. The ends were cut back, 0 bases at V and 0 bases at J, with 2 bases in the middle. This CDR3 is 12 amino acids long. Per the germline V gene, CDR1 is SQVTM and CDR2 is ANQGSEA. The chain's CDR3 is CSVEDLNTEAFF. The CDR3 DNA sequence: TGCAGCGTTGAAGACCTGAACACTGAAGCTTTCTTT.

This rearrangement joins TRBV12-3 or TRBV12-4 to TRBJ2-1; D uncertain. Trimming removed 5 bases at V and 3 bases at J, with 8 bases between. This CDR3 spans 13 amino acids. In DNA form, the CDR3 reads TGTGCCAGCAGTCCCTCCAACTACAATGAGCAGTTCTTC. It is translated as CASSPSNYNEQFF.

This clonotype has only a few counts. The chain combines TRBV4-3 with TRBJ2-7, with TRBD2 as a possible D gene (5 bases). Trimming shortened V by 1 base and J by 3 bases, and 10 bases separated the two germline ends. CDR3 size: 14 residues. The germline gives CDR1 LGHNA, CDR2 YSLEER. CDR3 sequence (DNA): TGCGCCAGCAGCCAAGGTCCGGGGAGCTACGAGCAGTACTTC. The encoded protein is CASSQGPGSYEQYF.

The chain couples TRBV23-1 to TRBJ1-1; 10 bases agree with TRBD1. TRBV23-1 is an ORF for which the function is uncertain. V was pared by 4 bases and J by 1 base, with 12 bases of the junction left unmatched. This CDR3 contains 18 residues. The CDR3 protein is CASSPFPGTGVWNTEAFF. CDR3 bases: TGCGCCAGCAGTCCGTTCCCAGGGACAGGGGTGTGGAACACTGAAGCTTTCTTT.

This clonotype was picked up a small number of times. The chain employs TRBV6-2 or TRBV6-3 and TRBJ2-5, with TRBD1 matching over 7 bases. The CDR3 is made up of 16 amino acids. The V and J ends lost 7 bases and 5 bases, in that order; junction bases with no gene match: 16. Germline V CDR1 and CDR2: MNHEY, SVGEGT. The CDR3 region has the DNA TGTGCCAGCACCCCCAGGGGAAGGGGGCCAGGGGAGACCCAGTACTTC. Translating gives CASTPRGRGPGETQYF.

This clonotype has only a few counts. This chain uses TRBV7-9 with TRBJ2-3, with 8 bases matching TRBD2. V shed 3 bases and J 2 bases; nucleotides not matched to a gene: 10. Per germline, CDR1 SEHNR and CDR2 FQNEAQ (reference sequence). CDR3 length: 17 amino acids. The DNA for the CDR3 is TGTGCCAGCAGCTTTGAGCGGGGGCGGTTGTTCACAGATACGCAGTATTTT. The encoded protein is CASSFERGRLFTDTQYF.

This sequence joins TRBV12-3 or TRBV12-4 and TRBJ1-2, with a weak D call TRBD1 (5 bases). The V and J ends lost 3 bases and 3 bases respectively, with 17 bases between them. The CDR3 has 16 amino acids. The DNA for the CDR3 is TGTGCCAGCAGTTTGGACCTGTACGGGACGGACTATGGCTACACCTTC. This sequence encodes CASSLDLYGTDYGYTF.

Many counts were recorded for this clonotype. The V and J genes are TRBV7-9 and TRBJ1-5, with D possibly matching TRBD1 (5 bases). Trimming took 5 bases from V and 0 from J, leaving 20 bases between them. Germline V CDR1 and CDR2: SEHNR, FQNEAQ (reference sequence). The CDR3 covers 18 residues. For the CDR3, the DNA is TGTGCCAGCAGCCATCCCTTAGGAGACAGAGTTAGCAATCAGCCCCAGCATTTT. This sequence encodes CASSHPLGDRVSNQPQHF.